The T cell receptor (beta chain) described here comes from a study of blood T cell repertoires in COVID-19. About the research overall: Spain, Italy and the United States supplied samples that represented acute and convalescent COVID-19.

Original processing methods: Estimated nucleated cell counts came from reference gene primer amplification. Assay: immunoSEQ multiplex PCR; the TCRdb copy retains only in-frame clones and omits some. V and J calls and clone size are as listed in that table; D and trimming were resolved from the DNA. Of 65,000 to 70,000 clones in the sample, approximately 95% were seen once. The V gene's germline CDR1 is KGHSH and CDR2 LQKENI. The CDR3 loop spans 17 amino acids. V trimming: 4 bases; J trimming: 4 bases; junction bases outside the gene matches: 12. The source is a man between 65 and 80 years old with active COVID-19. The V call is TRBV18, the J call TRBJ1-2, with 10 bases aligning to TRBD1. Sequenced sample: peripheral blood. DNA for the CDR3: TGTGCCAGCTCACTTCCCGGACAGGGGGGATTTACCTATGGCTACACCTTC. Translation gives CASSLPGQGGFTYGYTF.